Sequencing of this T cell receptor beta chain was carried out in a study of T cell changes during pregnancy in multiple sclerosis. Some clones are missing from TCRdb's copy, which holds only in-frame ones; the method was immunoSEQ multiplex PCR. The table lists about 120,000 clones, under 95% of them singletons. This CDR3 has 14 residues. From germline, CDR1 is LNHDA and CDR2 SQIVND (reference sequence). V was clipped by 5 bases and J by 8 bases, with 15 bases between them. The count of this clone is one. The receptor comes from a female donor with multiple sclerosis, enrolled in a pregnancy study. This rearrangement joins TRBV19 to TRBJ1-4; the D is unclear. Sample: peripheral blood, taken before pregnancy. Here the CDR3 reads CASSDQAKGEKLFF. Written as DNA, the CDR3 is TGTGCCAGTAGTGACCAGGCGAAAGGAGAAAAACTGTTTTTT.